This is a list of T cell receptor beta chains from one sample in a study of blood T cells in healthy people across ages. TCRdb reanalysed the 5' RACE reads using MiXCR and keeps one entry per CDR3 protein. The table lists under 2 million distinct CDR3 sequences, about 35% of them singletons. Sequenced sample: blood. These receptors all come from a young woman in good health. Both conserved end residues are part of each CDR3. A D gene is named only where the DNA matches it firmly. Clone size is stated in some rows and not others, as once, few, many or a class when expanded.

TRBJ1-1	TRBV10-3	NA	NA	TGTGCCATCAACTTTAACGAAGGGTCCACTGAAGCTTTCTTT	CAINFNEGSTEAFF
TRBJ2-5	TRBV24-1	many	NA	TGTGCCACCAGTGATTTCGGCGAGACCCAGTACTTC	CATSDFGETQYF
TRBJ1-2	TRBV29-1	NA	NA	TGCAGCGTTGAACCCCTCACGGGGGTAGCCTATGGCTACACCTTC	CSVEPLTGVAYGYTF
TRBJ2-5	TRBV27	NA	NA	TGTGCCAGCAGCCCCCCTCACCTAACCGCAGGGCTATGGACCCAGTACTTC	CASSPPHLTAGLWTQYF
TRBJ1-1	TRBV5-1	NA	NA	TGCGCCAGCAGCTATACAGGGTCGAACACTGAAGCTTTCTTT	CASSYTGSNTEAFF
TRBJ2-6	TRBV5-1	few	NA	TGCGCCAGCAGCTTGGTGCTTGCTGGGGCCAACGTCCTGACTTTC	CASSLVLAGANVLTF
TRBJ1-2	TRBV29-1	few	NA	TGCAGCGTTGTAGGGGGGGATGGCTACACCTTC	CSVVGGDGYTF
TRBJ1-5	TRBV2	few	NA	TGTGCCAGCACTCAAATCGGACCTGCGACGGGTCAGCCCCAGCATTTT	CASTQIGPATGQPQHF
TRBJ2-6	TRBV18	NA	NA	TGTGCCAGCTCACCACCGCCTAGTACTGCTGGGGCCAACGTCCTGACTTTC	CASSPPPSTAGANVLTF
TRBJ1-1	TRBV7-2	few	NA	TGTGCCAGCAGCTTAGCGCTATTCTGGCAGATGAACACTGAAGCTTTCTTT	CASSLALFWQMNTEAFF
TRBJ2-7	TRBV11-2	many	NA	TGTGCCAGCAGCGGCCGGAGGGCGCCATATCGATCCTACGAGCAGTACTTC	CASSGRRAPYRSYEQYF
TRBJ2-1	TRBV30	few	NA	TGTGCCTGGAATATCGGTAGCTCCTACAATGAGCAGTTCTTC	CAWNIGSSYNEQFF
TRBJ2-1	TRBV11-2	NA	TRBD2	TGTGCCAGCAGCTTAATTCTAGCGGGGGGTACCTGGGCCAACAATGAGCAGTTCTTC	CASSLILAGGTWANNEQFF
TRBJ1-1	TRBV14	few	NA	TGTGCCAGCAGCCAAGTTAACTTGGGGGGACTGAACACTGAAGCTTTCTTT	CASSQVNLGGLNTEAFF
TRBJ1-2	TRBV12-3/TRBV12-4	NA	TRBD1	TGTGCCAGCAGGAAGGGGGCGCGCCCCTATGGCTACACCTTC	CASRKGARPYGYTF
TRBJ2-7	TRBV29-1	many	TRBD1	TGCAGCGTTGTGAGGTCCGGGACAGGGGGCCCCTACGAGCAGTACTTC	CSVVRSGTGGPYEQYF
TRBJ2-7	TRBV11-2	NA	NA	TGTGCCAGCAGCTCCAGAGGGGGGGGGGAGTACGAGCAGTACTTC	CASSSRGGGEYEQYF
TRBJ1-2	TRBV2	few	NA	TGTGCCAGCGAAGGACAGCCAACTAACTATGGCTACACCTTC	CASEGQPTNYGYTF
TRBJ2-1	TRBV5-1	many	TRBD2	TGCGCCAGCAGCTTTCTAGCGGGAACCTACAATGAGCAGTTCTTC	CASSFLAGTYNEQFF
TRBJ1-4	TRBV3-1	NA	TRBD1	TGTGCCAGCAGCCAAGCCCTCAGACAGGGAAACGAAAAACTGTTTTTT	CASSQALRQGNEKLFF
TRBJ1-2	TRBV7-9	NA	TRBD1	TGTGCCAGCAGTTCCGAGACCAGGGGGAACTATGGCTACACCTTC	CASSSETRGNYGYTF
TRBJ2-4	TRBV4-1	NA	TRBD2	TGCGCCAGCAGCCCCGGACTAGCGGGAGGGTTCGGAGCCAAAAACATTCAGTACTTC	CASSPGLAGGFGAKNIQYF
TRBJ1-5	TRBV5-6	NA	TRBD1	TGTGCCAGCAGCAGGACAGGGGGGCTTTATCAGCCCCAGCATTTT	CASSRTGGLYQPQHF
TRBJ1-1	TRBV28	NA	TRBD1	TGTGCCAGCAGTGAATGGGACAGTACTGAAGCTTTCTTT	CASSEWDSTEAFF
TRBJ1-1	TRBV12-3/TRBV12-4	NA	NA	TGTGCCAGCAGTTTTGGTCAGGCGAACACTGAAGCTTTCTTT	CASSFGQANTEAFF
TRBJ1-2	TRBV12-3/TRBV12-4	NA	TRBD1	TGTGCCAGCAGTGGCGGGACAGGGGGCGAAACTGGCTACACCTTC	CASSGGTGGETGYTF